This T cell receptor (beta chain) was sequenced during a study of CD4 T cells in relation to SARS-CoV-2 and coronaviruses (dated by TCRdb to 2020 to 2023). For the study in its entirety: A median age of about 36 years, with a range of about 21 to 80 years, was recorded for the full convalescent cohort of 12 to 13 patients. A different, Illumina-based TCR-beta assay was used to sequence expansion assays from other donors in the study. At the level of individual TCR clonotypes, the study measured memory CD4+ T cell crossreactivity between SARS-CoV-2 spike protein and common cold coronavirus spike proteins. The Adaptive Biotechnologies TCR-sequencing kit was used to sequence samples from a few pre-COVID donors and the naive versus memory experiments, whereas other data were Illumina-based. Of the 12 convalescent patients, 8 were male and 4 were female, and two of the subjects were Hispanic. Using patient-derived lymphoblastoid cell lines, the shared crossreactive spike epitopes were mapped to their HLA restriction.

To separate naive from memory CD4+ T cells, cryopreserved PBMCs first underwent CD4 enrichment and then EasySep naive CD4+ T cell enrichment. Ficoll-Paque PLUS gradient centrifugation was used to isolate PBMCs from leukapheresis product or whole blood. PBMCs were either used fresh in the expansion assay or cryopreserved at -140 degrees C. The QIAamp Micro DNA Kit was used to extract genomic DNA from the CD4+ T cells. DNA from uncultured naive and memory CD4+ T cells underwent immunoSEQ TCR-beta sequencing at deep resolution. The original methods were these. Preprocessing removed nonproductive sequences and CDR3s not starting with C, not ending with F or W, or shorter than 7 amino acids. Cultured and uncultured naive and memory CD4+ repertoires were searched for CDR3s previously identified as spike- and CEF-reactive. After three terminal residues were trimmed from each end, CDR3 homology was quantified as pairwise Levenshtein distance using the stringdist R package. TCRdb mirrors the immuneACCESS table, restricted to in-frame sequences. Some clones are absent from its copies; in checked studies, under half trace to an unresolved V gene, and the reason for the others is unknown. The DNA gave D and trimming, while V, J and clone size come from that table. The sample table contains approximately 50,000 clones; only one count was recorded for under 95% of them. The ten largest clonotypes hold 0.3% to 0.45% of the sample.

To note about this clone: Its binding antigen is unknown. Base qualities are not at hand, and no much larger clone is one base apart.

Paper-wide results and their limitations: Small numbers of patients and of tested TCRs were a limitation of the study. Crossreactivity analysis centred on spike protein, so crossreactivity against other viral proteins was not assessed. In about 71% of donors, memory CD4+ clonotypes turned up that crossrecognized SARS-CoV-2 and at least one common cold coronavirus spike. No donor contributed both pre-pandemic and post-infection samples, which limited tracing the source of pre-existing responses. Significantly weaker SARS-CoV-2-driven expansion was shown by crossreactive clones than by monoreactive clones, consistent with antigenic imprinting. Sequencing of naive versus memory cells indicated that the assay detects memory recall responses, not primary responses primed during culture.

The CDR3 numbers 16 residues from cysteine through phenylalanine. The retained sequence is limited to the CDR3, 48 bases, with the frame set at the first base. The germline V gene specifies MDHEN as CDR1 and SYDVKM as CDR2. At the junction V is shortened by 4 bases and J by 3 bases; bases outside the gene matches: 4. The sequence is built from TRBV28 and TRBJ2-3; 13 nucleotides in the junction match TRBD2. The TCR comes from an adult with COVID-19. The sequenced sample was naive CD4+ T cells from PBMCs. In the paper's terms, the cell subset or site label means: naive CD4+ T cells isolated by negative enrichment. The CDR3 in this case is CASSSRLAGGTDTQYF. The nucleotides read TGTGCCAGCAGTTCGCGACTAGCGGGAGGAACAGATACGCAGTATTTT. The CDR3 plus the reference TRBV28 and TRBJ2-3 genes for the other parts give the full variable domain: DVKVTQSSRYLVKRTGEKVFLECVQDMDHENMFWYRQDPGLGLRLIYFSYDVKMKEKGDIPEGYSVSREKKERFSLILESASTNQTSMYLCASSSRLAGGTDTQYFGPGTRLTVL.